Each of the 13 T cell receptor beta chains below was sequenced from the same sample in a study of metastatic and nonmetastatic thyroid tumors. There were no patients who had received any treatment before thyroid surgery. TCRdb re-called the PCR reads with MiXCR. The sample consists of some 37,000 clones, roughly 45% of them appearing once. Specimen: tumor tissue. The receptors were gathered from a male donor with papillary thyroid cancer or a benign thyroid nodule (not recorded which). Some clones in this sample may be carry-over from other donors' samples.

The gene calls are TRBV28 and TRBJ2-7, with 10 bases lining up with TRBD2. V lost 1 base to trimming and J lost 2 bases; unmatched junction nucleotides: 11. This CDR3 has 18 amino acids. The germline CDR1 and CDR2 sequences are MDHEN and SYDVKM. CDR3 region: CASSLFYSSSGSTYEQYF. CDR3 bases: TGTGCCAGCAGTTTATTCTATTCATCTAGCGGGAGCACCTACGAGCAGTACTTC.

This clone was seen once. The V and J genes are TRBV18 and TRBJ2-2; possibly TRBD1 or TRBD2 for D (5 bases each). This CDR3 spans 15 amino acids. CDR1 is KGHSH, CDR2 LQKENI, per germline. V dropped 4 bases and J dropped 7 bases, with 16 bases sitting between them. CDR3 DNA: TGTGCCAGCTCACAGGGAAGAGGGGAACACGGGGAGCTGTTTTTT. The encoded protein is CASSQGRGEHGELFF. Supplemented by reference TRBV18 and TRBJ2-2, the full variable domain reads NAGVMQNPRHLVRRRGQEARLRCSPMKGHSHVYWYRQLPEEGLKFMVYLQKENIIDESGMPKERFSAEFPKEGPSILRIQQVVRGDSAAYFCASSQGRGEHGELFFGEGSRLTVL.

The CDR3 loop is CSARASVRYYEQYF. CDR3 DNA: TGCAGTGCTAGGGCCTCCGTGCGGTATTACGAGCAGTACTTC. V usage is TRBV20-1 and J usage is TRBJ2-7, with D uncertain. V lost 3 bases, J lost 4 bases, and 16 bases lay in between. Germline V gene sequence: CDR1 DFQATT, CDR2 SNEGSKA (reference sequence). The CDR3 runs to 14 residues.

This sequence joins TRBV7-8 and TRBJ2-7; D gene ambiguous. CDR3 length equals 16 residues. The germline V gene encodes CDR1 SGHVS and CDR2 FQNEAQ. V was shortened by 5 bases and J by 2 bases, with 19 bases between the two germline ends. CDR3 coding DNA: TGTGCCAGCAGCCCGCCTATCCGGAACGGCCCCTACGAGCAGTACTTC. As protein: CASSPPIRNGPYEQYF.

This clone was seen just once. V usage is TRBV4-1 and J usage is TRBJ1-4; 9 bases map to TRBD1. The CDR3 extends over 15 amino acids. Germline CDR1 and CDR2: MGHRA and YSYEKL. V shed 2 bases and J 8 bases; nucleotides not matched to a gene: 6. In DNA, the CDR3 is TGCGCCAGCAGCCAAACCGGGACAGGGAGAGAAAAACTGTTTTTT. Protein product: CASSQTGTGREKLFF.

The chain joins TRBV6-1 to TRBJ1-6; D ambiguous. CDR1 and CDR2 from the germline V gene are MNHNS and SASEGT. This CDR3 region has 11 residues. V gave up 6 bases and J gave up 12 bases, with 9 bases separating them. The CDR3 nucleotides are TGTGCCAGCAGCACGGACGAACCCCTCCACTTT. Translating it yields CASSTDEPLHF.

This clone was seen a handful of times. V and J are TRBV12-3 or TRBV12-4 and TRBJ1-2, with a tentative D call TRBD1 (5 bases). The V end lost 9 bases, the J end lost 7 bases, and 15 bases lay between the germline ends. This CDR3 contains 12 residues. The DNA for the CDR3 is TGTGCCAGTTTTGGTGGGGGGGTTGGCTACACCTTC. Protein sequence: CASFGGGVGYTF.

A few counts support this clone. The chain joins TRBV12-3 or TRBV12-4 to TRBJ2-7; the D gene is possibly TRBD1 (5 bases). V shed 3 bases and J shed 3 bases, with 12 bases lying between them. The CDR3 runs 14 residues. CDR3 sequence: CASSLGQGVYEQYF. The CDR3 nucleotides are TGTGCCAGCAGTTTGGGGCAGGGCGTCTACGAGCAGTACTTC.

In this sample, this clone turned up a few times. The chain links TRBV27 to TRBJ2-7; a weak D match, TRBD1 (6 bases). CDR3 length equals 14 residues. CDR1 and CDR2 (germline): MNHEY, SMNVEV (reference sequence). Trimming pared 6 bases from V and 7 bases from J, leaving 19 bases between. CDR3: CASSKRDILSEQYF. CDR3 coding DNA: TGTGCCAGCAGCAAACGGGACATTCTTTCGGAGCAGTACTTC.

This clone was observed once. The V and J genes are TRBV5-1 and TRBJ2-2; 13 bases fit TRBD2. The CDR3 is 18 residues long. V gave up 6 bases and J gave up 3 bases; unmatched junction bases: 11. The germline gives CDR1 SGHRS, CDR2 YFSETQ. Here the CDR3 DNA reads TGCGCCAGCATGCCCCCCGGACTAGCGGGAGCTGACACCGGGGAGCTGTTTTTT. Translated, it gives CASMPPGLAGADTGELFF. The full variable domain, completed using reference TRBV5-1 and TRBJ2-2, is KAGVTQTPRYLIKTRGQQVTLSCSPISGHRSVSWYQQTPGQGLQFLFEYFSETQRNKGNFPGRFSGRQFSNSRSEMNVSTLELGDSALYLCASMPPGLAGADTGELFFGEGSRLTVL.

The rearrangement joins TRBV20-1 to TRBJ1-3, with no clear D. The germline gives CDR1 DFQATT, CDR2 SNEGSKA (reference sequence). V dropped 0 bases and J dropped 1 base, with 4 bases sitting between them. This CDR3 contains 13 residues. CDR3 residues: CSARETSGNTIYF. The DNA of the CDR3 is TGCAGTGCTAGAGAGACGTCTGGAAACACCATATATTTT.

This chain joins TRBV5-5 and TRBJ2-7, with 7 bases aligning to TRBD1. The germline gives CDR1 SGHKS, CDR2 YYEKEE (reference sequence). The CDR3 consists of 13 residues. The V and J ends lost 4 bases and 4 bases, in that order; junction bases with no gene match: 5. The CDR3 region has the DNA TGTGCCAGCAGCGGGACAGATCCATACGAGCAGTACTTC. It yields the protein CASSGTDPYEQYF.

Worth noting for this clone: Relative to the germline gene, one junction end is altered; a read error may explain this. The chain carries TRBV4-1 and TRBJ2-5; TRBD2 is a possible D gene (5 bases). This CDR3 is 15 amino acids long. Per the germline V gene, CDR1 is MGHRA and CDR2 is YSYEKL. CDR3 in DNA: TGCACCAGCAGCCAAGATCGCGGGTTTAGGGAGACCCAGTACTTC. Its protein is CTSSQDRGFRETQYF.